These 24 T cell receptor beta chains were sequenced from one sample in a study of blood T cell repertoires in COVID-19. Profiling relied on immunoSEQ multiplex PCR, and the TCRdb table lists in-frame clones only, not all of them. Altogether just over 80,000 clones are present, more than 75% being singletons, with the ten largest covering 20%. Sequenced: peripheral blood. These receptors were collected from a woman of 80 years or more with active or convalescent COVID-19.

The CDR3: CAWSWDRVYNGYTF. The CDR3 DNA reads TGTGCCTGGAGTTGGGACAGGGTCTATAATGGCTACACCTTC. The chain links TRBV30 to TRBJ1-2; 9 bases align to TRBD1. Germline loops: CDR1 GTSNPN, CDR2 SVGIG (reference sequence). V lost 2 bases, J lost 6 bases, and 7 bases stayed unmatched. CDR3 length: 14 amino acids.

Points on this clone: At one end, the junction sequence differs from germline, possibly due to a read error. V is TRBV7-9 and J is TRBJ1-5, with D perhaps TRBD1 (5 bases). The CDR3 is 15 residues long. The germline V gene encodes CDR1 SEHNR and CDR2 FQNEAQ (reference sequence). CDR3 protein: CASRLGGGSNQPQHF. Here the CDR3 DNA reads TGTGCCAGCAGATTAGGCGGGGGGTCGAATCAGCCCCAGCATTTT.

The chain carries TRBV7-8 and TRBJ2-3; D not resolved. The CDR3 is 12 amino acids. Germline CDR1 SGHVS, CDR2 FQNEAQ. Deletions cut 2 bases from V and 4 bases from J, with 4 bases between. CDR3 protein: CASSLSPDTQYF. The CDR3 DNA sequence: TGTGCCAGCAGCTTAAGCCCAGATACGCAGTATTTT.

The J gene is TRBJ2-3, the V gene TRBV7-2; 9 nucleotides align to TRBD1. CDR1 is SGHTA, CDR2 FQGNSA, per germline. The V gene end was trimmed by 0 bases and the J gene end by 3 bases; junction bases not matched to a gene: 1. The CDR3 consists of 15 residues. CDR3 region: CASSLAGQGTDTQYF. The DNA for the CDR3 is TGTGCCAGCAGCTTAGCGGGACAGGGAACAGATACGCAGTATTTT.

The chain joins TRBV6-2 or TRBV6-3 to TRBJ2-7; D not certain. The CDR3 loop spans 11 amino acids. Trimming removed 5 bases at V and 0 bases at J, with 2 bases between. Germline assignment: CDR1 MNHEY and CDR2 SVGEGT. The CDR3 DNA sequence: TGTGCCAGCAGTCGCTCCTACGAGCAGTACTTC. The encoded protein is CASSRSYEQYF.

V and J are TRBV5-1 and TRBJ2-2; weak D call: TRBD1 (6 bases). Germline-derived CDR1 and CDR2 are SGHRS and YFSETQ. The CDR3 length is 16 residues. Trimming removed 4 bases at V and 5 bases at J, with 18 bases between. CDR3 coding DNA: TGCGCCAGCAGCCAATTACAGGGCTTCGAGACCGGGGAGCTGTTTTTT. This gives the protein CASSQLQGFETGELFF. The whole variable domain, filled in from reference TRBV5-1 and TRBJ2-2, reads KAGVTQTPRYLIKTRGQQVTLSCSPISGHRSVSWYQQTPGQGLQFLFEYFSETQRNKGNFPGRFSGRQFSNSRSEMNVSTLELGDSALYLCASSQLQGFETGELFFGEGSRLTVL.

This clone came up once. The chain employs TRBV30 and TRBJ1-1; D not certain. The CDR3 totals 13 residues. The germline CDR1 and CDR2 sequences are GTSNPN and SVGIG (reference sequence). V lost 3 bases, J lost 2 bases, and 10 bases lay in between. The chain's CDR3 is CAWRRTTNTEAFF. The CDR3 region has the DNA TGTGCCTGGAGAAGAACAACAAACACTGAAGCTTTCTTT.

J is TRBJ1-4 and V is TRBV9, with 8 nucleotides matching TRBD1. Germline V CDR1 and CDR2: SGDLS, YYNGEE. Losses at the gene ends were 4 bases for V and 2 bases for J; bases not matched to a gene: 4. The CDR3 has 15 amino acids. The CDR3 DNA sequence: TGTGCCAGCAGCTTCAGGACAGGGACTAATGAAAAACTGTTTTTT. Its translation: CASSFRTGTNEKLFF.

The CDR3 DNA follows: TGTGCCAGCGCGGGCGGGGATCAGCCCCAGCATTTT. Its protein product is CASAGGDQPQHF. This chain connects TRBV7-9 to TRBJ1-5, with D unresolved. The CDR3 runs 12 residues. The V gene's germline CDR1 is SEHNR and CDR2 FQNEAQ (reference sequence). V was clipped by 8 bases and J by 5 bases, with 10 bases between them. The full variable domain, with the rest looked up from reference TRBV7-9 and TRBJ1-5, is DTGVSQNPRHKITKRGQNVTFRCDPISEHNRLYWYRQTLGQGPEFLTYFQNEAQLEKSRLLSDRFSAERPKGSFSTLEIQRTEQGDSAMYLCASAGGDQPQHFGDGTRLSIL.

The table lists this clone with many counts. The CDR3 DNA follows: TGTGCCAGCAGCCGTCCCGGGACAGGTTGGCTGTTTTTT. Translating gives CASSRPGTGWLFF. The rearrangement links TRBV7-2 to TRBJ2-2; 8 bases are shared with TRBD1. This CDR3 contains 13 residues. CDR1 is SGHTA, CDR2 FQGNSA, per germline. Germline trimming cut 5 bases from V and 13 bases from J; bases unmatched to any gene: 9.

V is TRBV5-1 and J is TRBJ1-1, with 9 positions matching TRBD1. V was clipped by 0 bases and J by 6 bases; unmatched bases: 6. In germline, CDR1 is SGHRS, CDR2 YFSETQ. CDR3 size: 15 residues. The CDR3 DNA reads TGCGCCAGCAGCTTGGTGGGGACAGGGAGGGCTGAAGCTTTCTTT. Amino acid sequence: CASSLVGTGRAEAFF.

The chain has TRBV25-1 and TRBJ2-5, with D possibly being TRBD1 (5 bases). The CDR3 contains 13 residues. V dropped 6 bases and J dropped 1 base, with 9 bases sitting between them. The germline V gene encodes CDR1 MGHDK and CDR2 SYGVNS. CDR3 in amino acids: CASSLGPQETQYF. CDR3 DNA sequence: TGTGCCAGCAGCCTGGGGCCCCAAGAGACCCAGTACTTC.

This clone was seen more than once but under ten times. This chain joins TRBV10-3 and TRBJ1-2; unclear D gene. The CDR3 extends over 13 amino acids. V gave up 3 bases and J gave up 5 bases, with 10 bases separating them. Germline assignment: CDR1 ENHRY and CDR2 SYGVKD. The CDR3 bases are TGTGCCATCAGTGATCCGGGAACTTATGGCTACACCTTC. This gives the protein CAISDPGTYGYTF.

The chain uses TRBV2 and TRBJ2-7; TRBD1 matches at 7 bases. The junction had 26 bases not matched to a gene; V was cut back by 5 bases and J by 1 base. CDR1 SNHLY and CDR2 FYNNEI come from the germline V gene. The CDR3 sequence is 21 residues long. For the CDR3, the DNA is TGTGCCAGCAGTTATCTACCCGATTTTTCCCCAACAGGGGATACGTCCTACGAGCAGTACTTC. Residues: CASSYLPDFSPTGDTSYEQYF.

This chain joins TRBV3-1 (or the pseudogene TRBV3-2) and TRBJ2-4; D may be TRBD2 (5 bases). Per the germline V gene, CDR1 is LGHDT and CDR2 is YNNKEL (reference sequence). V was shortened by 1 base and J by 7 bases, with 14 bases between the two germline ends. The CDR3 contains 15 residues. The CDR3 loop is CASSQVGVTGNIQYF. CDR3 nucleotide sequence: TGTGCCAGCAGCCAAGTCGGGGTTACGGGGAACATTCAGTACTTC.

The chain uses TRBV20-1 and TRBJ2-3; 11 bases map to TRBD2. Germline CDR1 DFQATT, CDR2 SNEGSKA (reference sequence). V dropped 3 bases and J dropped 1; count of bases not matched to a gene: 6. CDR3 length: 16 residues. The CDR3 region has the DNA TGCAGTGCTAGTTCTCTAGCGGGGGGCCGCACAGATACGCAGTATTTT. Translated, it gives CSASSLAGGRTDTQYF.

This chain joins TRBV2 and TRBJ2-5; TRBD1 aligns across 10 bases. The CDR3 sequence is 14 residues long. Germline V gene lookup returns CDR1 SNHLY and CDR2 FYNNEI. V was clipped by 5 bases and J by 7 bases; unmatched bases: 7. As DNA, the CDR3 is TGTGCCAGCAGTCCCGGGACAGGGGTGGGGACCCAGTACTTC. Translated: CASSPGTGVGTQYF.

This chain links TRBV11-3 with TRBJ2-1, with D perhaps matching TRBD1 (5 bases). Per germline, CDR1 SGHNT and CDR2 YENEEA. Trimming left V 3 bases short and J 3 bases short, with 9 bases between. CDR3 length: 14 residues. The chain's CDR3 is CASSFQGDYNEQFF. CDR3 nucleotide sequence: TGTGCCAGCAGCTTTCAGGGCGACTACAATGAGCAGTTCTTC.

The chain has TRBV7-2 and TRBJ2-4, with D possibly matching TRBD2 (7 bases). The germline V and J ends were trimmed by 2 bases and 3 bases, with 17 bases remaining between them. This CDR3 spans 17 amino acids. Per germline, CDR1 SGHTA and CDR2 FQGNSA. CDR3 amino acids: CASSLNEEGEGKNIQYF. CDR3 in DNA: TGTGCCAGCAGCTTAAATGAGGAGGGGGAGGGCAAAAACATTCAGTACTTC.

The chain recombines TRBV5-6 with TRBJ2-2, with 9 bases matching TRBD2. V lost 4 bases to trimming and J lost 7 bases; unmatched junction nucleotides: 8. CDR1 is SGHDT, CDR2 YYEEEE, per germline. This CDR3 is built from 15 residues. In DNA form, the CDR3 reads TGTGCCAGCAGCCTGGGGAGCGGGGGGTACGGGGAGCTGTTTTTT. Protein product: CASSLGSGGYGELFF. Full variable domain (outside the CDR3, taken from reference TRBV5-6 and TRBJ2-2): DAGVTQSPTHLIKTRGQQVTLRCSPKSGHDTVSWYQQALGQGPQFIFQYYEEEERQRGNFPDRFSGHQFPNYSSELNVNALLLGDSALYLCASSLGSGGYGELFFGEGSRLTVL.

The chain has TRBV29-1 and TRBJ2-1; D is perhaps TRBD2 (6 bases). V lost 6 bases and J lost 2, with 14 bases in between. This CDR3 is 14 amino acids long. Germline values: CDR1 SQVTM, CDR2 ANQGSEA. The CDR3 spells CSVHGGITYNEQFF. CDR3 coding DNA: TGCAGCGTCCATGGGGGGATCACCTACAATGAGCAGTTCTTC.

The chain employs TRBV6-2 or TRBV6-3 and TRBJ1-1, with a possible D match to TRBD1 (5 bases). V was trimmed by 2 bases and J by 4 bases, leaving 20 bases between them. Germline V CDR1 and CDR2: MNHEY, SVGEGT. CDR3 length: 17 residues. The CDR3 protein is CASSYPAVLGRATEAFF. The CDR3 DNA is TGTGCCAGCAGTTACCCTGCCGTACTTGGCAGGGCCACTGAAGCTTTCTTT.

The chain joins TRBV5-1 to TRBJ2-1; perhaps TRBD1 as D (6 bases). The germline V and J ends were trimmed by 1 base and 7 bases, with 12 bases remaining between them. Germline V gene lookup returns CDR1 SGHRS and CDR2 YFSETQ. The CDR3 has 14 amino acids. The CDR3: CASSLWGHENEQFF. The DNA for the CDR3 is TGCGCCAGCAGCTTGTGGGGACATGAAAATGAGCAGTTCTTC.

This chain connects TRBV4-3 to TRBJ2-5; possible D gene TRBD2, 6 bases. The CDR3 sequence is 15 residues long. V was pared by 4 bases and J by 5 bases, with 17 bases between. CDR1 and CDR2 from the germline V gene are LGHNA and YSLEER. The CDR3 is CASSLFPGSGETQYF. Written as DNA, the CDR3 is TGCGCCAGCAGCCTCTTTCCGGGCAGCGGGGAGACCCAGTACTTC.